This T cell receptor beta chain appears in the sequencing data of a study of Ad26.COV2.S vaccination and SARS-CoV-2 variants. Study-wide results and limits: Researchers cautioned that TCR breadth and depth analyses may have underestimated total T cell responses. People who got the vaccine had more spike-specific TCR breadth than people who got placebo.

This table comes from immunoSEQ multiplex PCR, and its TCRdb copy is limited to in-frame clones, with some not included. The sample consists of fewer than 400,000 clones, 89% of them appearing once. As concerns this clone: No antigen is known for it. Within the sample, other DNA sequences also encode this same CDR3.

As for treatment: some 19 received Ad26.COV2.S at low or high dose, single or two shots; about five received placebo; per-sample allocation not given. Each sample was drawn 63 days after the first injection (of vaccine or placebo). An Ad26 vector carrying the Wuhan-strain SARS-CoV-2 spike served as the vaccine. V lost 3 bases and J 5 bases, leaving 10 bases between the germline ends. Looked up from germline, CDR1 is LNHDA and CDR2 is SQIVND (reference sequence). The CDR3 length is 13 residues. This TCR came from a person between 18 and 60 years old who received the Ad26.COV2.S COVID-19 vaccine or a placebo. Here the sequenced sample was peripheral blood, taken in a trial of Ad26.COV2.S vaccine versus placebo. The chain employs TRBV19 and TRBJ2-5; D is unresolved. CDR3 in amino acids: CASSIGSRETQYF. The CDR3 coding sequence is TGTGCCAGTAGTATTGGGTCCCGGGAGACCCAGTACTTC.